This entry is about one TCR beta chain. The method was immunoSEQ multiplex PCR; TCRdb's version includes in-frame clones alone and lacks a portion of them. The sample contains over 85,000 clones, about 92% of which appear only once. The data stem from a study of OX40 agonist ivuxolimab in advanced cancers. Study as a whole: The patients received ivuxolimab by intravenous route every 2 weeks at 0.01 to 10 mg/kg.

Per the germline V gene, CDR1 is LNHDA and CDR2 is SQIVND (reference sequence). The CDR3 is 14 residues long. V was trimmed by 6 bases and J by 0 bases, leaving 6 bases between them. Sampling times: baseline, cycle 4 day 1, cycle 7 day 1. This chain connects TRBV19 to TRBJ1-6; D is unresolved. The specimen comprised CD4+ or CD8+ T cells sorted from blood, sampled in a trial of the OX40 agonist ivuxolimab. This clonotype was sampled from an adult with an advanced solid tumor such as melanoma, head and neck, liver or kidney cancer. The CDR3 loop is CASRGSSYNSPLHF. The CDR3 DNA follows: TGTGCCAGTAGGGGGAGCTCCTATAATTCACCCCTCCACTTT.